Listed below are T cell receptor beta chains from one sample, sequenced in a study of neurological immune-mediated disorders. TCRdb fed the 5' RACE reads into MiXCR, producing one record per CDR3 protein. The table lists under 70,000 distinct CDR3 sequences, roughly 3.5% of them singletons. Sequenced: PBMCs. The receptors were sampled from a woman aged 60 to 75 with multiple sclerosis. Each CDR3 is given with its conserved first and last residue. Each record gives: V gene, CDR3 protein.

TRBV20-1 CSAIKGATSNQPQHF
TRBV6-6 CASALGNGNTIYF
TRBV28 CASSLMIGDAAYEQYF
TRBV7-9 CASSSGRALEQFF
TRBV28 CASSLGTGARNQPQHF
TRBV6-6 CTSSYSRDVGSNSPLHF
TRBV10-1 CASSAIGPNTGELFF
TRBV20-1 CSASPGTSGGSSYNEQFF
TRBV20-1 CSARDLGTGGTEAFF
TRBV28 CASSQQRGESYNEQFF
TRBV18 CASSPWTDNSPLHF
TRBV5-1 CASSVTGGQETQYF
TRBV5-1 CASRGLPTDTGELFF
TRBV14 CASSQTGGPQHF
TRBV5-5 CASSLLAGVVGVEQYF
TRBV20-1 CSARAWTGLPVYNEQFF
TRBV20-1 CSAWGHPQPQHF
TRBV6-1 CASSDGVSGKTIYF
TRBV5-1 CASSLVGTGSMAEAFF
TRBV5-1 CASSLDRGGRETQYF
TRBV20-1 CSAYSGGASGEQYF
TRBV12-3/TRBV12-4 CASRGGQPNQPQHF
TRBV20-1 CSARDRRSTDTQYF
TRBV20-1 CSATDPTSGADTQYF
TRBV10-2 CASRDVGYNEQFF
TRBV29-1 CSVEREGITDTQYF
TRBV3-1 CASSPPGTANTGELFF
TRBV10-3 CAMDPGQGVSGKLFF
TRBV24-1 CATSDGSGASGANVLTF
TRBV29-1 CSVVEGGESYGYTF
TRBV3-1 CASSQGLTLGPSGNTIYF
TRBV18 CASSPTGLGSYEQYF
TRBV7-9 CASSARLAGQETQYF
TRBV20-1 CSASVWVAQGEQFF
TRBV3-1 CASGDSYNSPLHF
TRBV29-1 CSVVVAGADYGYTF
TRBV5-5 CASSLGTGGTEAFF
TRBV11-2 CASSLWARWNYGYTF
TRBV5-1 CASSFWGVSTDTQYF
TRBV12-3/TRBV12-4 CASSLGWDTEFF
TRBV5-5 CASSPDRPDQPQHF
TRBV29-1 CSVEDDRGHGYTF
TRBV12-3/TRBV12-4 CASSLILAGAPYGYTF
TRBV16 CASSQGYSTYNEQFF
TRBV20-1 CSTLSRAKNIQYF
TRBV5-1 CASSLRLGASSNYGYTF
TRBV10-1 CASSEGGSFDNEQFF